This T cell receptor (beta chain) was captured by sequencing in a study of healthy donors' naive CD4 and CD8 T cells. Study information: A new alpha primer set targeted every functional IMGT alpha variant.

The sample holds one count of this clonotype. No antigen is known for it. Each TCR library used around 540 ng of total RNA and a linear amplification protocol. From the reads, TCRdb called clonotypes with MiXCR, one entry per CDR3 protein. The sample yields some 190,000 distinct CDR3 sequences, over 60% seen once. Germline loops: CDR1 SQVTM, CDR2 ANQGSEA. The CDR3 sequence is 14 residues long. With V trimmed by 6 bases and J by 5 bases, 10 bases remained unmatched. Overall study results and limits: Chains were not paired, since alpha and beta were sequenced in bulk. Positive CDR3 charge linked to CD4+ cells, negative to CD8+ cells.

Source material: naive CD4+ and CD8+ T cells sorted from blood, pooled from several donors. This TCR was sampled from a pool of human donors in good health; the sample pools cells from several healthy donors. This rearrangement joins TRBV29-1 to TRBJ2-7; TRBD1 agrees at 10 bases. Written as DNA, the CDR3 is TGCAGCGTCCTCCTCGGGACAGGGGAGGACGAGCAGTACTTC. This codes for CSVLLGTGEDEQYF.